Following are 21 T cell receptor beta chains from one sample sequenced in a study of Ad26.COV2.S vaccination and SARS-CoV-2 variants. Treatment given: some 19 received Ad26.COV2.S at low or high dose, single or two shots; 5 received placebo; per-sample allocation not given. Specimen acquisition occurred on day 63 following the initial vaccine or placebo injection. Clones were read by immunoSEQ multiplex PCR, and TCRdb kept only the in-frame ones, dropping some. The sample comprises roughly 300,000 clones, 75% to 90% of which are singletons, and over 8.5% rests with the top ten. The sample in question was peripheral blood, obtained in a trial of Ad26.COV2.S vaccine versus placebo. Receptors were obtained from a person aged 18-60 years who received the Ad26.COV2.S COVID-19 vaccine or a placebo.

V is TRBV28 and J is TRBJ1-2; a possible D gene is TRBD1 (5 bases). The germline gives CDR1 MDHEN, CDR2 SYDVKM. This CDR3 comprises 15 residues. V gave up 7 bases and J gave up 4 bases, with 19 bases separating them. The CDR3 bases are TGTGCCAGCATAAGGGATTTCTCCGGGGGCTATGGCTACACCTTC. It translates to CASIRDFSGGYGYTF.

Of note for this clone: This same CDR3 is encoded by further DNA sequences in the sample. V gene TRBV28 combines with J gene TRBJ2-1; D might be TRBD1 (6 bases). The germline V gene encodes CDR1 MDHEN and CDR2 SYDVKM. The CDR3 is 14 amino acids. V dropped 5 bases and J dropped 4 bases, with 12 bases sitting between them. CDR3 sequence (DNA): TGTGCCAGCAGTCCCGGGACACTATACAATGAGCAGTTCTTC. As protein: CASSPGTLYNEQFF.

The chain employs TRBV29-1 and TRBJ1-2; a possible D gene is TRBD1 (6 bases). V gave up 3 bases and J gave up 4 bases, with 12 bases separating them. Germline loops: CDR1 SQVTM, CDR2 ANQGSEA. The CDR3 is 13 residues long. Here the CDR3 reads CSVDRGAVYGYTF. Written as DNA, the CDR3 is TGCAGCGTTGATCGGGGGGCGGTCTATGGCTACACCTTC.

The chain is built from TRBV4-3 and TRBJ1-2; 9 positions agree with TRBD1. The germline V gene has CDR1 LGHNA and CDR2 YSLEER. Germline trimming cut 1 base from V and 5 bases from J; bases unmatched to any gene: 2. The CDR3 has 14 residues. For the CDR3, the DNA is TGCGCCAGCAGCCAAGGACAGGGGGTTTATGGCTACACCTTC. This gives the protein CASSQGQGVYGYTF.

DNA for the CDR3: TGTGCCAGCAGCTTCTCCCGGGACAGGGGGGCCGGGGAGCTGTTTTTT. This codes for CASSFSRDRGAGELFF. V and J are TRBV7-2 and TRBJ2-2, with TRBD1 matching 11 bases. Germline-derived CDR1 and CDR2 are SGHTA and FQGNSA. The CDR3 length is 16 residues. J lost 6 bases, V lost 3 bases, and 6 bases had no gene match.

The chain combines TRBV4-1 with TRBJ2-1, with D maybe TRBD1 (5 bases). This CDR3 has 17 amino acids. Germline lookup yields CDR1 MGHRA and CDR2 YSYEKL. With 1 base removed from V and 5 bases from J, the gap between germline ends came to 18 bases. CDR3 sequence: CASSQGGGVAGNNEQFF. The CDR3 region has the DNA TGCGCCAGCAGCCAAGGAGGTGGAGTTGCAGGGAACAATGAGCAGTTCTTC.

This rearrangement joins TRBV5-4 to TRBJ1-2, with D possibly TRBD1 on 5 matching bases. Germline CDR1 SGHNT, CDR2 YYREEE (reference sequence). The CDR3 has 16 residues. The ends were cut back, 0 bases at V and 3 bases at J, with 15 bases in the middle. CDR3 in amino acids: CASSLDNSRGYYGYTF. The CDR3 DNA reads TGTGCCAGCAGCTTGGACAACTCAAGGGGTTACTATGGCTACACCTTC.

This chain's CDR3 is CAISGNEGPGANVLTF. For the CDR3, the DNA is TGTGCCATCAGTGGGAACGAAGGGCCCGGGGCCAACGTCCTGACTTTC. The chain carries TRBV10-3 and TRBJ2-6; the D is unclear. The V gene's germline CDR1 is ENHRY and CDR2 SYGVKD. The ends were cut back, 4 bases at V and 4 bases at J, with 14 bases in the middle. CDR3 length equals 16 residues.

V is TRBV5-6 and J is TRBJ1-1; D remains ambiguous. The CDR3 contains 14 residues. V was pared by 0 bases and J by 1 base, with 7 bases between. Germline CDR1 is SGHDT and CDR2 is YYEEEE. The CDR3 loop is CASSLDRANTEAFF. The CDR3 DNA is TGTGCCAGCAGCTTGGATAGGGCGAACACTGAAGCTTTCTTT.

The chain combines TRBV3-1 (or the pseudogene TRBV3-2) with TRBJ2-5; 11 positions agree with TRBD2. Germline V lookup: CDR1 LGHDT, CDR2 YNNKEL (reference sequence). CDR3 length: 17 amino acids. With 4 bases clipped from V and 2 bases from J, the junction kept 9 bases outside the gene matches. In DNA, the CDR3 is TGTGCCAGCAGCCGTAAGGGGCTAGCGGGAGGTCAAGAGACCCAGTACTTC. This gives the protein CASSRKGLAGGQETQYF.

This clone appeared a few times. The V and J genes are TRBV2 and TRBJ2-7; D not certain. This CDR3 is built from 13 residues. Trimming shortened V by 2 bases and J by 3 bases, and 8 bases separated the two germline ends. The germline V gene encodes CDR1 SNHLY and CDR2 FYNNEI. CDR3 loop: CASSEFPYYEQYF. The CDR3 coding sequence is TGTGCCAGCAGTGAATTCCCTTACTACGAGCAGTACTTC.

On this clone itself: An end of the junction does not agree with germline; a read error may underlie this. The V call is TRBV7-7, the J call TRBJ2-2, with D unresolved. This CDR3 has 16 residues. From germline, CDR1 is SSHAT and CDR2 FNYEAQ (reference sequence). The CDR3 DNA follows: TGTGCTAGCAGCGCAGCCGGTGGAACGAACACCGGGGAGCTGTTTTTT. Protein sequence: CASSAAGGTNTGELFF.

The chain joins TRBV7-9 to TRBJ1-6, with D possibly being TRBD1 (5 bases). The germline CDR1 and CDR2 sequences are SEHNR and FQNEAQ (reference sequence). V lost 8 bases and J lost 16, with 24 bases in between. The CDR3 is made up of 14 amino acids. The DNA for the CDR3 is TGTGCCAGCGCGCTCGGGCAGGGTCCCTCCAGTCTCCACTTT. Its protein is CASALGQGPSSLHF.

The V and J genes are TRBV5-8 and TRBJ1-5; D is unclear. Germline-derived CDR1 and CDR2 are SGHTS and YDEGEE. This CDR3 spans 18 amino acids. The germline V and J ends were trimmed by 4 bases and 5 bases, with 25 bases remaining between them. CDR3 amino acids: CASSLGPNYQSGDQPQHF. The CDR3 coding sequence is TGTGCCAGCAGCCTCGGGCCGAACTACCAGAGTGGGGATCAGCCCCAGCATTTT.

Only a few counts were recorded for this clone. The chain joins TRBV3-1 (or the pseudogene TRBV3-2) to TRBJ2-7; possibly TRBD1 for D (6 bases). The CDR3 has 13 amino acids. Trimming cost V 6 bases and J 5 bases, with 14 bases left between them. The V gene's germline CDR1 is LGHDT and CDR2 YNNKEL (reference sequence). CDR3: CASRAQGFHEQYF. The CDR3, as DNA: TGTGCCAGCAGAGCCCAGGGGTTCCACGAGCAGTACTTC.

V usage is TRBV4-3 and J usage is TRBJ1-1; D perhaps matches TRBD1 (6 bases). This CDR3 is built from 13 residues. The germline V gene encodes CDR1 LGHNA and CDR2 YSLEER. The V end was cut by 4 bases, the J end by 3 bases, with 9 bases between. The CDR3 DNA reads TGCGCCAGCAGCCCCCGGGGGCACACTGAAGCTTTCTTT. Its translation: CASSPRGHTEAFF.

The chain links TRBV5-5 to TRBJ1-3, with D perhaps matching TRBD1 (5 bases). Germline values: CDR1 SGHKS, CDR2 YYEKEE (reference sequence). V dropped 2 bases and J dropped 4 bases, with 10 bases sitting between them. The CDR3 is 14 amino acids. CDR3 region: CASSLKGTGNTIYF. In DNA, the CDR3 is TGTGCCAGCAGCTTAAAGGGGACCGGAAACACCATATATTTT. Complete variable domain (other parts from reference TRBV5-5 and TRBJ1-3): DAGVTQSPTHLIKTRGQQVTLRCSPISGHKSVSWYQQVLGQGPQFIFQYYEKEERGRGNFPDRFSARQFPNYSSELNVNALLLGDSALYLCASSLKGTGNTIYFGEGSWLTVV.

This chain connects TRBV10-3 to TRBJ2-5; D is uncertain. Trimming cost V 4 bases and J 2 bases, with 8 bases left between them. This CDR3 has 13 amino acids. The germline V gene has CDR1 ENHRY and CDR2 SYGVKD. CDR3 nucleotides: TGTGCCATCAGTGGGTGGGGTCAAGAGACCCAGTACTTC. This codes for CAISGWGQETQYF.

The chain recombines TRBV28 with TRBJ2-2; D is perhaps TRBD2 (6 bases). The CDR3 is 15 residues long. Trimming removed 7 bases from V and 7 bases from J, with 19 bases in between. The germline V gene has CDR1 MDHEN and CDR2 SYDVKM. The CDR3 DNA is TGTGCCAGCAACCCCCGGACGGAGGGTGGCGGGGAGCTGTTTTTT. Protein: CASNPRTEGGGELFF. Drawing the rest from reference TRBV28 and TRBJ2-2, the complete variable domain is DVKVTQSSRYLVKRTGEKVFLECVQDMDHENMFWYRQDPGLGLRLIYFSYDVKMKEKGDIPEGYSVSREKKERFSLILESASTNQTSMYLCASNPRTEGGGELFFGEGSRLTVL.

The gene calls are TRBV5-1 and TRBJ2-1; 8 bases map to TRBD2. This CDR3 is 16 amino acids long. The junction had 11 bases not matched to a gene; V was cut back by 0 bases and J by 9 bases. Germline V CDR1 and CDR2: SGHRS, YFSETQ. The CDR3 region is CASSLDDGGAGGEQFF. CDR3 bases: TGCGCCAGCAGCTTGGATGACGGGGGGGCCGGTGGTGAGCAGTTCTTC.

The chain joins TRBV2 to TRBJ1-2, with 10 bases identical to TRBD1. J gave up 4 bases and V 6 bases, and 5 bases lay outside the gene matches. The CDR3 is made up of 14 amino acids. Germline V gene lookup returns CDR1 SNHLY and CDR2 FYNNEI. The CDR3 nucleotides read TGTGCCAGCAGGGGACAGGGGAGGAGCTATGGCTACACCTTC. This translates into CASRGQGRSYGYTF.